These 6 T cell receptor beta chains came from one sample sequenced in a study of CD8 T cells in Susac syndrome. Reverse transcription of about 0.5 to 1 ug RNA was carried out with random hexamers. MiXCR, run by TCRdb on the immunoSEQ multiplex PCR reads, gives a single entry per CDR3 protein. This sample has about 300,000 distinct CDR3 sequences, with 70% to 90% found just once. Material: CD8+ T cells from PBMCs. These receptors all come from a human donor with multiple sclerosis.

CDR3 amino acids: CSVNDREEKLFF. The DNA of the CDR3 is TGCAGCGTTAACGATCGGGAGGAAAAACTGTTTTTT. The chain is built from TRBV29-1 and TRBJ1-4, with D uncertain. Trimming left V 5 bases short and J 8 bases short, with 12 bases between. The germline gives CDR1 SQVTM, CDR2 ANQGSEA. CDR3 length equals 12 residues.

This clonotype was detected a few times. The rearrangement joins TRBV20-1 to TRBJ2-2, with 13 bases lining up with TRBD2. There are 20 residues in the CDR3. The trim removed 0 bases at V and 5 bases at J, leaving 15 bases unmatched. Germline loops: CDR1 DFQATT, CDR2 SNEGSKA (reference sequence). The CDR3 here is CSARDVVPGLAGAGTGELFF. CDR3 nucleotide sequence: TGCAGTGCTAGAGATGTTGTACCAGGACTAGCGGGAGCGGGAACCGGGGAGCTGTTTTTT.

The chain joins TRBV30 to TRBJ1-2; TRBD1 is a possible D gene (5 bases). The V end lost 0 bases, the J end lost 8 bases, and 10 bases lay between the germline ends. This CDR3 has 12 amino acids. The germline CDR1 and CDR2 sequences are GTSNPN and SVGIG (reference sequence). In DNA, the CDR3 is TGTGCCTGGAGTGTAGAGGGGAACGGCTACACCTTC. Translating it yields CAWSVEGNGYTF.

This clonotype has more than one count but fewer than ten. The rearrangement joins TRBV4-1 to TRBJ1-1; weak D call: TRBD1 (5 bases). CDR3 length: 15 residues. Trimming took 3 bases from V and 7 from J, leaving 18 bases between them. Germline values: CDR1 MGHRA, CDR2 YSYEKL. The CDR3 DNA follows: TGCGCCAGCAGCCATCCAAACCCGCGGGACCGTGAAGCTTTCTTT. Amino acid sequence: CASSHPNPRDREAFF.

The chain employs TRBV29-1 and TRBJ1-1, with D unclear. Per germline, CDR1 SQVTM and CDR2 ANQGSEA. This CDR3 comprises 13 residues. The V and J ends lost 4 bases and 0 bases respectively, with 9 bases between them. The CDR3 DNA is TGCAGCGTTGTTAGCGGAGTGAACACTGAAGCTTTCTTT. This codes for CSVVSGVNTEAFF.

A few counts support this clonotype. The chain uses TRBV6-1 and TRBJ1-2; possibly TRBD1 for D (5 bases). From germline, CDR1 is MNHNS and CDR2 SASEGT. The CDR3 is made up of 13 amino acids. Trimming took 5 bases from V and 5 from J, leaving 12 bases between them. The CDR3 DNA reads TGTGCCAGCAGTTCAGGACATCGTTATGGCTACACCTTC. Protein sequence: CASSSGHRYGYTF.